The next 21 T cell receptor beta chains were all read from a single sample in a study of cytomegalovirus exposure and HLA in healthy donors. Vbeta (60) and Jbeta (13) primers were used in the PCR. Data came from immunoSEQ multiplex PCR; TCRdb stores just in-frame clones and leaves some out. In the table there are around 150,000 clones, around three quarters of which are singletons. The sequenced sample consisted of PBMCs. The receptor set was obtained from a man in his forties in good health and CMV-seronegative.

This clone has only a few counts. CDR3: CASSLQGASGELFF. The CDR3 DNA is TGTGCCAGCAGTCTACAGGGGGCTAGCGGGGAGCTGTTTTTT. The chain recombines TRBV6-5 with TRBJ2-2, with TRBD1 identical over 9 bases. With V trimmed by 5 bases and J by 7 bases, 5 bases remained unmatched. The CDR3 sequence is 14 residues long. CDR1 is MNHEY and CDR2 is SVGAGI in the germline V gene.

The chain is built from TRBV18 and TRBJ1-3; 8 bases map to TRBD1. Trimming took 3 bases from V and 2 from J; bases not matched to a gene: 9. Per the germline V gene, CDR1 is KGHSH and CDR2 is LQKENI. The CDR3 spans 17 residues. This CDR3 is CASSPPGTGRAGNTIYF. The CDR3 DNA sequence: TGTGCCAGCTCACCGCCTGGGACAGGTCGGGCTGGAAACACCATATATTTT.

J is TRBJ1-1 and V is TRBV18; D is unclear. The CDR3 sequence is 14 residues long. Trimming stripped 3 bases from V and 1 base from J, with 9 bases between. CDR1 KGHSH and CDR2 LQKENI come from the germline V gene. The CDR3 is CASSPTSGNTEAFF. The CDR3, as DNA: TGTGCCAGCTCACCGACGTCGGGGAACACTGAAGCTTTCTTT.

This rearrangement joins TRBV2 to TRBJ2-1; maybe TRBD2 (6 bases). The CDR3 sequence is 16 residues long. Germline V gene lookup returns CDR1 SNHLY and CDR2 FYNNEI. V was cut by 7 bases and J by 2 bases, with 18 bases left in between. The CDR3 nucleotides read TGTGCCAGCAACCCCCCCCTGCGGGGAACCTACAATGAGCAGTTCTTC. Translation: CASNPPLRGTYNEQFF.

This sequence joins TRBV5-1 and TRBJ2-7; TRBD1 matches at 10 bases. Germline assignment: CDR1 SGHRS and CDR2 YFSETQ. The CDR3 is 15 residues long. The V segment lost 4 bases and the J segment 1 base; nucleotides outside the gene matches: 5. The DNA of the CDR3 is TGCGCCAGCAGCGAGACGGGACAGGGGTCCTACGAGCAGTACTTC. Translation: CASSETGQGSYEQYF. Together with reference TRBV5-1 and TRBJ2-7, the CDR3 gives the full variable domain: KAGVTQTPRYLIKTRGQQVTLSCSPISGHRSVSWYQQTPGQGLQFLFEYFSETQRNKGNFPGRFSGRQFSNSRSEMNVSTLELGDSALYLCASSETGQGSYEQYFGPGTRLTVT.

This clone has just one count. This chain connects TRBV2 to TRBJ1-1, with TRBD1 identical over 7 bases. CDR1 and CDR2 from the germline V gene are SNHLY and FYNNEI. The V and J ends lost 5 bases and 0 bases, in that order; junction bases with no gene match: 6. This CDR3 spans 15 amino acids. CDR3 sequence reads: CASSTRTGMNTEAFF. DNA of the CDR3: TGTGCCAGCAGTACGCGGACAGGAATGAACACTGAAGCTTTCTTT. The variable domain in full, with the rest retrieved from reference TRBV2 and TRBJ1-1, is EPEVTQTPSHQVTQMGQEVILRCVPISNHLYFYWYRQILGQKVEFLVSFYNNEISEKSEIFDDQFSVERPDGSNFTLKIRSTKLEDSAMYFCASSTRTGMNTEAFFGQGTRLTVV.

The chain joins TRBV6-5 to TRBJ1-1; D ambiguous. The CDR3 spans 13 residues. V gave up 4 bases and J gave up 5 bases, with 11 bases separating them. Per germline, CDR1 MNHEY and CDR2 SVGAGI. CDR3 residues: CASSLVHRTEAFF. In DNA, the CDR3 is TGTGCCAGCAGTTTGGTCCATCGGACTGAAGCTTTCTTT.

V usage is TRBV19 and J usage is TRBJ1-1; 8 bases align to TRBD1. Germline values: CDR1 LNHDA, CDR2 SQIVND (reference sequence). V lost 6 bases and J lost 1; bases outside the gene matches: 10. The CDR3 is 16 amino acids. The CDR3 region is CASRWDRPPGNTEAFF. In DNA form, the CDR3 reads TGTGCCAGTAGGTGGGACAGGCCCCCTGGGAACACTGAAGCTTTCTTT.

CDR3 coding DNA: TGCAGCGTTGAAGTGACAGGGGCAGATACGCAGTATTTT. Protein product: CSVEVTGADTQYF. This sequence joins TRBV29-1 and TRBJ2-3, with TRBD1 matching 8 bases. Germline lookup yields CDR1 SQVTM and CDR2 ANQGSEA. There are 13 residues in the CDR3. Trimming at V came to 1 base and at J to 4 bases, leaving 1 base not matched to a gene.

This clone was seen once. The J gene is TRBJ2-2, the V gene TRBV9; 10 bases align to TRBD2. The CDR3 runs 17 residues. V gave up 3 bases and J gave up 5 bases; unmatched junction bases: 10. In germline, CDR1 is SGDLS, CDR2 YYNGEE. CDR3 nucleotides: TGTGCCAGCAGCGAAAGAAGCGGGGGGGTTTCTACCGGGGAGCTGTTTTTT. It encodes CASSERSGGVSTGELFF. Complete variable domain (other parts from reference TRBV9 and TRBJ2-2): DSGVTQTPKHLITATGQRVTLRCSPRSGDLSVYWYQQSLDQGLQFLIQYYNGEERAKGNILERFSAQQFPDLHSELNLSSLELGDSALYFCASSERSGGVSTGELFFGEGSRLTVL.

This clone was detected a few times. The V call is TRBV9, the J call TRBJ1-1; no firm D call. This CDR3 contains 13 residues. The V end was cut by 2 bases, the J end by 5 bases, with 10 bases between. Looked up from germline, CDR1 is SGDLS and CDR2 is YYNGEE. The DNA of the CDR3 is TGTGCCAGCAGCGTTTGGGCAGAAACTGAAGCTTTCTTT. This codes for CASSVWAETEAFF. Full variable domain (outside the CDR3, taken from reference TRBV9 and TRBJ1-1): DSGVTQTPKHLITATGQRVTLRCSPRSGDLSVYWYQQSLDQGLQFLIQYYNGEERAKGNILERFSAQQFPDLHSELNLSSLELGDSALYFCASSVWAETEAFFGQGTRLTVV.

The J gene is TRBJ2-7, the V gene TRBV7-2, with D unclear. V was pared by 4 bases and J by 0 bases, with 4 bases between. The V gene's germline CDR1 is SGHTA and CDR2 FQGNSA. The CDR3 has 12 residues. CDR3 DNA: TGTGCCAGCAGCTATTACTCCTACGAGCAGTACTTC. This codes for CASSYYSYEQYF.

This chain uses TRBV7-9 with TRBJ1-5; a possible D gene is TRBD1 (6 bases). This CDR3 spans 15 amino acids. Trimming removed 1 base from V and 5 bases from J, with 12 bases in between. Germline V gene data show CDR1 as SEHNR and CDR2 as FQNEAQ (reference sequence). CDR3 residues: CASSLDEQGDQPQHF. In nucleotides, the CDR3 is TGTGCCAGCAGCTTAGATGAACAGGGTGATCAGCCCCAGCATTTT. Together with reference TRBV7-9 and TRBJ1-5, the CDR3 gives the full variable domain: DTGVSQNPRHKITKRGQNVTFRCDPISEHNRLYWYRQTLGQGPEFLTYFQNEAQLEKSRLLSDRFSAERPKGSFSTLEIQRTEQGDSAMYLCASSLDEQGDQPQHFGDGTRLSIL.

The chain is built from TRBV6-5 and TRBJ1-1; TRBD1 is a possible D gene (6 bases). V gave up 2 bases and J gave up 3 bases, with 10 bases separating them. Germline V lookup: CDR1 MNHEY, CDR2 SVGAGI. This CDR3 spans 14 amino acids. The CDR3 bases are TGTGCCAGCAGTTACAGGGGGAAACACACTGAAGCTTTCTTT. The encoded protein is CASSYRGKHTEAFF.

J is TRBJ1-5 and V is TRBV30; no clear D gene. Germline V gene data show CDR1 as GTSNPN and CDR2 as SVGIG (reference sequence). V shed 0 bases and J shed 6 bases, with 9 bases lying between them. The CDR3 runs to 13 residues. CDR3 bases: TGTGCCTGGAGTGTACATTCGGGTCAGCCCCAGCATTTT. This translates into CAWSVHSGQPQHF.

The chain uses TRBV27 and TRBJ1-5; D gene ambiguous. The CDR3 is 15 amino acids. Trimming shortened V by 8 bases and J by 0 bases, and 14 bases separated the two germline ends. Germline V gene data show CDR1 as MNHEY and CDR2 as SMNVEV (reference sequence). The DNA for the CDR3 is TGTGCCAGCTCATGGGCAGGCGATAGCAATCAGCCCCAGCATTTT. It specifies CASSWAGDSNQPQHF.

The chain is built from TRBV11-2 and TRBJ1-2; 8 nucleotides match TRBD1. Germline trimming cut 4 bases from V and 7 bases from J; bases unmatched to any gene: 11. This CDR3 spans 15 amino acids. Germline CDR1 reads SGHAT; CDR2 reads FQNNGV. The CDR3 here is CASSSQTGAPSGYTF. CDR3 DNA sequence: TGTGCCAGCAGCTCACAGACAGGGGCGCCTTCTGGCTACACCTTC.

J is TRBJ1-2 and V is TRBV5-1; D might be TRBD1 (6 bases). Trimming cost V 4 bases and J 7 bases, with 23 bases left between them. From germline, CDR1 is SGHRS and CDR2 YFSETQ. The CDR3 has 16 residues. The CDR3 DNA reads TGCGCCAGCAGCAGCGCCCTACAGGGTCGGAGTGGTGGCTACACCTTC. The encoded protein is CASSSALQGRSGGYTF.

This chain connects TRBV28 to TRBJ1-4; 10 nucleotides align to TRBD1. CDR3 length: 14 amino acids. V dropped 4 bases and J dropped 7; count of bases not matched to a gene: 3. Germline loops: CDR1 MDHEN, CDR2 SYDVKM. Here the CDR3 reads CASSSTGGIEKLFF. DNA for the CDR3: TGTGCCAGCAGTTCGACAGGGGGCATTGAAAAACTGTTTTTT.

The chain recombines TRBV28 with TRBJ1-1; 7 bases match TRBD1. V shed 5 bases, J shed 2 bases, and the junction held 2 bases outside the gene matches. The CDR3 spans 13 residues. The germline V gene has CDR1 MDHEN and CDR2 SYDVKM. DNA of the CDR3: TGTGCCAGCAGTGGACAGGTCAACACTGAAGCTTTCTTT. Protein: CASSGQVNTEAFF.

This clone has just a few counts. The rearrangement links TRBV30 to TRBJ2-1; D may be TRBD1 (6 bases). CDR3 size: 13 residues. V lost 0 bases and J lost 5, with 8 bases in between. Germline CDR1 and CDR2: GTSNPN and SVGIG (reference sequence). The CDR3 DNA sequence: TGTGCCTGGAGTGTGGGGGCGGACAATGAGCAGTTCTTC. It yields the protein CAWSVGADNEQFF. The whole variable domain, remainder taken from reference TRBV30 and TRBJ2-1, is SQTIHQWPATLVQPVGSPLSLECTVEGTSNPNLYWYRQAAGRGLQLLFYSVGIGQISSEVPQNLSASRPQDRQFILSSKKLLLSDSGFYLCAWSVGADNEQFFGPGTRLTVL.